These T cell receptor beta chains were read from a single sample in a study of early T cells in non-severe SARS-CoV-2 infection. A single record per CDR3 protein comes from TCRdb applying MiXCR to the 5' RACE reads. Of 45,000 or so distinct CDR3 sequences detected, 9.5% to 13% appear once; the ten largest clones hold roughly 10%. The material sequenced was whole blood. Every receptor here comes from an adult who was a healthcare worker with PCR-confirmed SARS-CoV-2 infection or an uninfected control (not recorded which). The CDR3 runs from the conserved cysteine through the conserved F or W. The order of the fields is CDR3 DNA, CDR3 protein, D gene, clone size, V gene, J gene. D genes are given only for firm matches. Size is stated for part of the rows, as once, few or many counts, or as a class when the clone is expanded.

TGCGCCAGCAGCTCCCAGGGGAACGAGCAGTACTTC	CASSSQGNEQYF	.	few	TRBV5-1	TRBJ2-7
TGCGCCAGCAGCCGAGACTTAGCGGACCCTAAAAACATTCAGTACTTC	CASSRDLADPKNIQYF	.	many	TRBV4-3	TRBJ2-4
TGTGCCAGCAGCGGAGAGACAGCGATGCCGCAGTACTTC	CASSGETAMPQYF	.	many	TRBV5-6	TRBJ2-7
TGTGCCAGCAGCTTAGATCCGGCGAACACTGAAGCTTTCTTT	CASSLDPANTEAFF	.	many	TRBV11-2	TRBJ1-1
TGTGCCAGCAGTTTACGACAGGGGGGCAATCAGCCCCAGCATTTT	CASSLRQGGNQPQHF	TRBD1	many	TRBV27	TRBJ1-5
TGTGCCAGCAGCGCAGTTCTCTACGAGCAGTACTTC	CASSAVLYEQYF	.	.	TRBV7-9	TRBJ2-7
TGTGCCAGCTCATTGCTAGGGACCCGGCATGAAAAACTGTTTTTT	CASSLLGTRHEKLFF	.	few	TRBV18	TRBJ1-4
TGTGCCAGCAGCGCCGGGACAGGGATGTATAGCAATCAGCCCCAGCATTTT	CASSAGTGMYSNQPQHF	TRBD1	.	TRBV2	TRBJ1-5
TGTGCCAGCAGCTTCACAGGGAGGAACACTGAAGCTTTCTTT	CASSFTGRNTEAFF	.	many	TRBV7-9	TRBJ1-1
TGTGCTAGTGGTCCACCGGGACAGGGACTCTACGAGCAGTACTTC	CASGPPGQGLYEQYF	TRBD1	.	TRBV12-5	TRBJ2-7
TGCGCCAGCAGCTTGGCCCGGACAGGGTCAGATACGCAGTATTTT	CASSLARTGSDTQYF	TRBD1	many	TRBV5-1	TRBJ2-3
TGTGCCACCAGTGGGGGCGGGGGGAATGAGCAGTTCTTC	CATSGGGGNEQFF	TRBD2	many	TRBV24-1	TRBJ2-1
TGTGCCACCGGGAGCTCCTATAATTCACCCCTCCACTTT	CATGSSYNSPLHF	.	few	TRBV6-6	TRBJ1-6
TGTGCCTGGAGTGTTGGGCCCGCTCAGCCCCAGCATTTT	CAWSVGPAQPQHF	.	few	TRBV30	TRBJ1-5
TGTGCCATCAGTGGTTTTCCGGGACAGGGGGCCGATGAGCAGTTCTTC	CAISGFPGQGADEQFF	TRBD1	many	TRBV10-3	TRBJ2-1
TGCGCCAGCAGCCGCGACAGTAATGGAGGCTACACCTTC	CASSRDSNGGYTF	.	few	TRBV5-1	TRBJ1-2
TGTGCCAGCAGTTACTCAGGGGGGGGATTCTCCTATGAGCAGTTCTTC	CASSYSGGGFSYEQFF	.	few	TRBV6-6	TRBJ2-1
TGTGCCAGCAGTTTTCAACCCCAGCCTAATTCACCCCTCCACTTT	CASSFQPQPNSPLHF	.	many	TRBV27	TRBJ1-6
TGTGCCAGCAGATTCCAGCTATTTCAGAATGAAAAACTGTTTTTT	CASRFQLFQNEKLFF	.	few	TRBV6-1	TRBJ1-4
TGTGCCAGCAGCTTCGGGGGGCTGGGGTCCTACGAGCAGTACTTC	CASSFGGLGSYEQYF	.	.	TRBV5-6	TRBJ2-7
TGCAGTGCTACCCGCGGGGGGTCAGACACTGAAGCTTTCTTT	CSATRGGSDTEAFF	.	many	TRBV20-1	TRBJ1-1
TGTGCCTGGACGACTTCCGAAGGGGAGACCCAGTACTTC	CAWTTSEGETQYF	.	many	TRBV30	TRBJ2-5
TGTGCCAGTAGTATAGCGACAGGAAATGGGGCTCGGGGCGAGCAGTACTTC	CASSIATGNGARGEQYF	.	many	TRBV19	TRBJ2-7
TGTGCCAGCAGCGGACCTAGCGGGAGAAGCACAGATACGCAGTATTTT	CASSGPSGRSTDTQYF	TRBD2	many	TRBV9	TRBJ2-3
TGTGCCAGCAGTTACGCAGGGGGAGGCTACACCTTC	CASSYAGGGYTF	TRBD1	few	TRBV6-6	TRBJ1-2
TGTGCCAGCAGCTTACAGGGGGCTTCCTACAATGAGCAGTTCTTC	CASSLQGASYNEQFF	TRBD1	.	TRBV5-4	TRBJ2-1
TGTGCCAGCAGCCTCCTGGCGGCCGTACTGTACAATGAGCAGTTCTTC	CASSLLAAVLYNEQFF	.	many	TRBV7-2	TRBJ2-1
TGTGCCAGCAGTTTAGGGCAGGGACGCGAGCAGTACTTC	CASSLGQGREQYF	.	few	TRBV12-3/TRBV12-4	TRBJ2-7
TGTGCCAGCAGTTTACGGTACGAGCAGTACTTC	CASSLRYEQYF	.	many	TRBV28	TRBJ2-7
TGTGCCAGCACCTTGAACACCGGGGAGCTGTTTTTT	CASTLNTGELFF	.	.	TRBV6-6	TRBJ2-2
TGTGCCAGCAGTCCGGGCCTCCTCCAAGAGACCCAGTACTTC	CASSPGLLQETQYF	.	.	TRBV2	TRBJ2-5
TGTGCCAGCAGCTTAGCGGGGACCCTATACAATGAGCAGTTCTTC	CASSLAGTLYNEQFF	.	.	TRBV11-1	TRBJ2-1
TGTGCCAGCAGCGTCGTCACAGATACGCAGTATTTT	CASSVVTDTQYF	.	few	TRBV3-1	TRBJ2-3
TGTGCCAGCAGCACAGGGGGCCCGGGCACCGGGGAGCTGTTTTTT	CASSTGGPGTGELFF	TRBD1	.	TRBV7-6	TRBJ2-2
TGCAGCGTTGAGGGGACAGGGGCTGCCTCCTACAATGAGCAGTTCTTC	CSVEGTGAASYNEQFF	TRBD1	many	TRBV29-1	TRBJ2-1
TGTGCCAGCAGCTCTGTGGCCGGCAACCCGGGGGAGCAGTACTTC	CASSSVAGNPGEQYF	.	few	TRBV7-2	TRBJ2-7
TGTGCCAGCAGCTTACACCAGAACTATGGCTACACCTTC	CASSLHQNYGYTF	.	.	TRBV7-8	TRBJ1-2
TGCAGTGCTAGACCCCCGTTTGGTCTAGCGAGTAATGAGCAGTTCTTC	CSARPPFGLASNEQFF	.	many	TRBV20-1	TRBJ2-1
TGTGCCAGCAGTTTAGCGGGAATGGAGACCCAGTACTTC	CASSLAGMETQYF	.	.	TRBV28	TRBJ2-5
TGCAGTGCGGACGGGACTAGCGGGGCCGGTGAGCAGTTCTTC	CSADGTSGAGEQFF	TRBD2	.	TRBV20-1	TRBJ2-1
TGTGCCAGCAGCCCAGGGACCCTTAATCAGCCCCAGCATTTT	CASSPGTLNQPQHF	.	many	TRBV7-2	TRBJ1-5
TGTGCCAGTAGTTCCGGACAGTTAGCCTCTGGAAACACCATATATTTT	CASSSGQLASGNTIYF	.	.	TRBV19	TRBJ1-3
TGTGCCAGCAGCTTAGTAAGGGAGGACACTGAAGCTTTCTTT	CASSLVREDTEAFF	.	many	TRBV7-6	TRBJ1-1
TGTGCCAGCAGTTACTTTGGGTTCGGCACTGAAGCTTTCTTT	CASSYFGFGTEAFF	.	.	TRBV6-2/TRBV6-3	TRBJ1-1
TGTGCCAGCAGCTTTAACAGTCCCAATGAGCAGTTCTTC	CASSFNSPNEQFF	.	few	TRBV7-2	TRBJ2-1
TGTGCCAGCAGCGCGACAGGGGGCCTGAACACTGAAGCTTTCTTT	CASSATGGLNTEAFF	TRBD1	many	TRBV11-3	TRBJ1-1
TGTGCCAGCAGCTCCCCCGAGACAGGGGAATCATACGAGCAGTACTTC	CASSSPETGESYEQYF	TRBD1	few	TRBV7-8	TRBJ2-7
TGTGCCAGCAGTTTGGACAACATGGTCAATACGCAGTATTTT	CASSLDNMVNTQYF	.	.	TRBV12-3/TRBV12-4	TRBJ2-3
TGTGCCAGCAGCGCGGGGAGGGATACGCAGTATTTT	CASSAGRDTQYF	.	.	TRBV9	TRBJ2-3
TGTGCCAGCAGCCCAAGCCAGGGGCGAGATAATTCACCCCTCCACTTT	CASSPSQGRDNSPLHF	.	many	TRBV7-9	TRBJ1-6
TGTGCCAGCAGCTTCTCCGGGACAGTCTACAATGAGCAGTTCTTC	CASSFSGTVYNEQFF	TRBD1	many	TRBV5-5	TRBJ2-1
TGCGCCAGCAGCCATGACGGAGGCACAGATACGCAGTATTTT	CASSHDGGTDTQYF	.	many	TRBV4-3	TRBJ2-3
TGTGCCAGCAGCTTCGCTCCGGGACAGGGGAGAAATGAGCAGTTCTTC	CASSFAPGQGRNEQFF	TRBD1	.	TRBV5-8	TRBJ2-1
TGTGCCACCACCCAGGCACCGGGGAATGAGCAGTTCTTC	CATTQAPGNEQFF	.	many	TRBV3-1	TRBJ2-1
TGTGCCATCAGTGAGATTACGGGAGAGACCCAGTACTTC	CAISEITGETQYF	.	many	TRBV10-3	TRBJ2-5
TGTGCCAGCAGTTACCCCCCCCGATCTGGAAACACCATATATTTT	CASSYPPRSGNTIYF	.	.	TRBV6-6	TRBJ1-3
TGTGCCAGCTCACCTGACAGGGCCCCCAATCAGCCCCAGCATTTT	CASSPDRAPNQPQHF	TRBD1	.	TRBV18	TRBJ1-5
TGTGCCAGCAGTGAACCCGGGTACGAGCAGTACTTC	CASSEPGYEQYF	.	few	TRBV6-2/TRBV6-3	TRBJ2-7
TGTGCCTGGAGCGAGGGACAGTCTAATCAGCCCCAGCATTTT	CAWSEGQSNQPQHF	TRBD1	.	TRBV30	TRBJ1-5